This T cell receptor beta chain emerged from a study of cytomegalovirus exposure and HLA in healthy donors. Study-wide results and caveats: A later analysis found that most CMV-associated TCR beta chains appeared HLA-restricted. Sequencing had likely introduced a cluster of highly shared sequence variants as an artifact. CMV serostatus was the only recorded immune exposure for donors.

Among the donors, all were healthy bone marrow donors. PCR primers comprised 60 Vbeta and 13 Jbeta primers. Profiling relied on immunoSEQ multiplex PCR, and the TCRdb table lists in-frame clones only, not all of them. The data contain some 90,000 clones, 81% of them singletons. Comment on this clone: Its antigen is as yet unknown.

Germline CDR1 SGHTA, CDR2 FQGNSA. The junction had 6 bases not matched to a gene; V was cut back by 2 bases and J by 2 bases. The CDR3 totals 15 residues. This sequence was found in a woman in her 70s in good health and CMV-seropositive. The sequenced material came from PBMCs. The chain combines TRBV7-2 with TRBJ2-7, with 7 bases aligning to TRBD2. The chain's CDR3 is CASSLSSGITYEQYF. CDR3 bases: TGTGCCAGCAGCTTATCAAGCGGGATTACCTACGAGCAGTACTTC.